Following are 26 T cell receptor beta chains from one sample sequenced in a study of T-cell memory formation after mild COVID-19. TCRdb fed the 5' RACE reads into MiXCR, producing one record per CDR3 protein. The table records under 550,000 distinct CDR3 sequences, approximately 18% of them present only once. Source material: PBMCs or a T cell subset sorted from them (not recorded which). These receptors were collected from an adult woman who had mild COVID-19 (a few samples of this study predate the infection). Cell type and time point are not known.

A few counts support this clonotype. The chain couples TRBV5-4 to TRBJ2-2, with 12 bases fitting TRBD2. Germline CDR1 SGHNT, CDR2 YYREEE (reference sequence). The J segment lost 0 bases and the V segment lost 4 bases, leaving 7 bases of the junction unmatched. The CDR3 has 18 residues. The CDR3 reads CASSRLAGARPNTGELFF. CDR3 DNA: TGTGCCAGCAGCAGACTAGCGGGAGCGAGGCCGAACACCGGGGAGCTGTTTTTT. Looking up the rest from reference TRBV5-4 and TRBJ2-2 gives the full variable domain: ETGVTQSPTHLIKTRGQQVTLRCSSQSGHNTVSWYQQALGQGPQFIFQYYREEENGRGNFPPRFSGLQFPNYSSELNVNALELDDSALYLCASSRLAGARPNTGELFFGEGSRLTVL.

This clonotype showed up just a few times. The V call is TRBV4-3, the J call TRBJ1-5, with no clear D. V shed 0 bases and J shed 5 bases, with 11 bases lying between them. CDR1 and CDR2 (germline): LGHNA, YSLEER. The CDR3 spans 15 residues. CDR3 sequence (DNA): TGCGCCAGCAGCCAAGATGACGGCGGATATCAGCCCCAGCATTTT. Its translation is CASSQDDGGYQPQHF.

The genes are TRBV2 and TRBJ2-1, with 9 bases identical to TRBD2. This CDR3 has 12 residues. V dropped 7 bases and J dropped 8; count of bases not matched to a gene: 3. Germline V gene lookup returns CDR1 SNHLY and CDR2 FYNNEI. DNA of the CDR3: TGTGCCAGCATGCGGGGGGGTGATGAGCAGTTCTTC. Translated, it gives CASMRGGDEQFF.

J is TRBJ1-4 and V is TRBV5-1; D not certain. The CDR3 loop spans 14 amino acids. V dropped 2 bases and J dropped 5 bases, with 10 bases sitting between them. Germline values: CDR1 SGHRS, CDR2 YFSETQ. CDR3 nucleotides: TGCGCCAGCAGCTTTGGGCCGGGGAATGAAAAACTGTTTTTT. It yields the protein CASSFGPGNEKLFF.

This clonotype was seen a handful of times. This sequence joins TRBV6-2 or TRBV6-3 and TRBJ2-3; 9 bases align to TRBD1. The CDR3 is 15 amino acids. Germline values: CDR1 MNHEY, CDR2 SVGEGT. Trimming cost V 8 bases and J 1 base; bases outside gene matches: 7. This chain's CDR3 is CASAPWTGGTDTQYF. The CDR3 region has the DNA TGTGCCAGCGCTCCGTGGACAGGGGGCACAGATACGCAGTATTTT.

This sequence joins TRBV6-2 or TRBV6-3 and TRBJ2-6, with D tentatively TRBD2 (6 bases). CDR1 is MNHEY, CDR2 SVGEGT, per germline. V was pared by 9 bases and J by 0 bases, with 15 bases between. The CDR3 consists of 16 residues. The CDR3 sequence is CASRWRESSGANVLTF. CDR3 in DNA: TGTGCCAGTCGGTGGAGGGAGAGCTCTGGGGCCAACGTCCTGACTTTC.

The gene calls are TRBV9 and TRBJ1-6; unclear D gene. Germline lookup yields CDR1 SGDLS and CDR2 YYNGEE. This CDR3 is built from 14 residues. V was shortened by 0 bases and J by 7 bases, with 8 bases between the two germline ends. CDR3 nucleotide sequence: TGTGCCAGCAGCGTAGAAATCCCCAATTCACCCCTCCACTTT. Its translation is CASSVEIPNSPLHF.

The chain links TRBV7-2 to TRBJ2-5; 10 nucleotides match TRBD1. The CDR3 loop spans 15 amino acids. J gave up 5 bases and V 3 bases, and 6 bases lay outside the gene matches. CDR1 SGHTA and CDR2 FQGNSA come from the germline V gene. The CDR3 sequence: CASSFGTGVRETQYF. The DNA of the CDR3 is TGTGCCAGCAGCTTTGGGACAGGGGTTCGGGAGACCCAGTACTTC.

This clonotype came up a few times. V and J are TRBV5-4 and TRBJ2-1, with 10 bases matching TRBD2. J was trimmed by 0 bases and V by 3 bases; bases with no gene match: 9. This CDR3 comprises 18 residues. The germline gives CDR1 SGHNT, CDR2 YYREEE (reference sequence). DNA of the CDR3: TGTGCCAGCAGCTCAAACATAGCGGGGGGCCGCTCCTACAATGAGCAGTTCTTC. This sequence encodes CASSSNIAGGRSYNEQFF.

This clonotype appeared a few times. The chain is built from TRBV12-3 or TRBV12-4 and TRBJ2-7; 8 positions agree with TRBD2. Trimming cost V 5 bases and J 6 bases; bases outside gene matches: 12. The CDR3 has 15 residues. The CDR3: CASSRQGLAGSEQYF. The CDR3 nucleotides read TGTGCCAGCAGTCGCCAAGGTCTAGCGGGTAGCGAGCAGTACTTC.

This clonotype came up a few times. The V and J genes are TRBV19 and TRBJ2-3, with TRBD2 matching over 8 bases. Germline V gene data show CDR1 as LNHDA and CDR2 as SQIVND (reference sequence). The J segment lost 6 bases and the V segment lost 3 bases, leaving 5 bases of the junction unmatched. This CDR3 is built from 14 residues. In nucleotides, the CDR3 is TGTGCCAGTAGTATCGGACTAGCAGCCGATACGCAGTATTTT. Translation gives CASSIGLAADTQYF.

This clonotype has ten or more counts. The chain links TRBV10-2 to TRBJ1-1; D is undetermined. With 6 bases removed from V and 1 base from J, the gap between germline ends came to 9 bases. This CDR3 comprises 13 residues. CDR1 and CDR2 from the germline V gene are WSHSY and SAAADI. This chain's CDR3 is CASSVLSNTEAFF. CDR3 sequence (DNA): TGCGCCAGCAGCGTCCTGTCGAACACTGAAGCTTTCTTT.

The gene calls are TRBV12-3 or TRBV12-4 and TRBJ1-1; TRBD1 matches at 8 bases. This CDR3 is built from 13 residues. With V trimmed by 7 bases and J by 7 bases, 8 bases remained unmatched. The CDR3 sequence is CASKPQGAGEAFF. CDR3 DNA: TGTGCCAGCAAACCCCAGGGGGCAGGTGAAGCTTTCTTT.

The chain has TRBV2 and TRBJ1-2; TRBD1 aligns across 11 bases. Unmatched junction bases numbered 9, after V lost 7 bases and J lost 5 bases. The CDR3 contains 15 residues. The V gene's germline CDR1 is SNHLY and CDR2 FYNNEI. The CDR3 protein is CASIPDRGLRYGYTF. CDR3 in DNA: TGTGCCAGCATCCCGGACAGGGGGCTTCGATATGGCTACACCTTC.

CDR3 coding DNA: TGTGCCAGCAGTGAAGAAAGAGGGGGGACAGATACGCAGTATTTT. Translating it yields CASSEERGGTDTQYF. This chain joins TRBV2 and TRBJ2-3, with D perhaps matching TRBD1 or TRBD2 (6 bases each). The CDR3 has 15 residues. The germline CDR1 and CDR2 sequences are SNHLY and FYNNEI. V lost 1 base to trimming and J lost 3 bases, with 11 bases between them.

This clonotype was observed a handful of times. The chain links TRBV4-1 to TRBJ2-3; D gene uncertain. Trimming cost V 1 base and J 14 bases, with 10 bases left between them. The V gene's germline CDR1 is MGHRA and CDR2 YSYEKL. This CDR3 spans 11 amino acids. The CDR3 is CASSQGRLWYF. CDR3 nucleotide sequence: TGCGCCAGCAGCCAAGGCAGGTTGTGGTATTTT.

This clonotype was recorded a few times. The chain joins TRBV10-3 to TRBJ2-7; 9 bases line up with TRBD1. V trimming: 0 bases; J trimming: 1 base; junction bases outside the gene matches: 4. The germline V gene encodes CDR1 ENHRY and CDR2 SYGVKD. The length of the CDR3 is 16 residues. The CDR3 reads CAISESGQGLSYEQYF. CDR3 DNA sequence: TGTGCCATCAGTGAGTCTGGACAGGGGCTTTCCTACGAGCAGTACTTC.

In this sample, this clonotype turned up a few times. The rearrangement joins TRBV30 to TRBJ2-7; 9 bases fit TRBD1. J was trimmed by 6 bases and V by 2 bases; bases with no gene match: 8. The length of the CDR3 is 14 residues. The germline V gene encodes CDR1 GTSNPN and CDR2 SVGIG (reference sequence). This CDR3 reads CAWSMGTGWAEQYF. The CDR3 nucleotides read TGTGCCTGGAGTATGGGGACAGGGTGGGCCGAGCAGTACTTC.

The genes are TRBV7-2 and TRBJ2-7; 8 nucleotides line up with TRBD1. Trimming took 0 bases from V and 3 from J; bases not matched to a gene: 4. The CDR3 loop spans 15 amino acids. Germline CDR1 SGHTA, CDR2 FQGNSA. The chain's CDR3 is CASSLAQGALYEQYF. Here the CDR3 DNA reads TGTGCCAGCAGCTTAGCGCAGGGGGCCCTCTACGAGCAGTACTTC.

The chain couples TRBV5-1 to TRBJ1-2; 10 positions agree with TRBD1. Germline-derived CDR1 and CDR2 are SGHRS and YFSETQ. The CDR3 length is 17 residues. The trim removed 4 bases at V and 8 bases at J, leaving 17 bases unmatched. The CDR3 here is CASSDPGTGVGGGGYTF. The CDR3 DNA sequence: TGCGCCAGCAGCGACCCCGGGACAGGGGTAGGGGGTGGAGGCTACACCTTC.

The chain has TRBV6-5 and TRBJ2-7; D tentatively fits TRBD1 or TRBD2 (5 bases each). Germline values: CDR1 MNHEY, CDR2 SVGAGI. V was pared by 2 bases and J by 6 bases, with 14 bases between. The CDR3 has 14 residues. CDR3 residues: CASSYPGRRGEQYF. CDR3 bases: TGTGCCAGCAGTTACCCGGGACGGAGAGGCGAGCAGTACTTC.

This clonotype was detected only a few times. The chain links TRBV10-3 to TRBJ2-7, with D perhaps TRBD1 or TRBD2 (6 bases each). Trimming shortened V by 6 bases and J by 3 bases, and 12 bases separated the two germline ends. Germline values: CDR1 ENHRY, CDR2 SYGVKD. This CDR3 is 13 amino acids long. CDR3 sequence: CAIRRDNNYEQYF. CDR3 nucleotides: TGTGCCATCAGGCGGGACAATAACTACGAGCAGTACTTC.

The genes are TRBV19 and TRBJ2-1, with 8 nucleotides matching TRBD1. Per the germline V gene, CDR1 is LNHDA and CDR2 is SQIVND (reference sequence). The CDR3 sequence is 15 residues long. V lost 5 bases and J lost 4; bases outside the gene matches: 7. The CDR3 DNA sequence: TGTGCCAGTAGTTTGGGCAGGGGGCTTTACAATGAGCAGTTCTTC. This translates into CASSLGRGLYNEQFF. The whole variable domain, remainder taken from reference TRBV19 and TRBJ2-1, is DGGITQSPKYLFRKEGQNVTLSCEQNLNHDAMYWYRQDPGQGLRLIYYSQIVNDFQKGDIAEGYSVSREKKESFPLTVTSAQKNPTAFYLCASSLGRGLYNEQFFGPGTRLTVL.

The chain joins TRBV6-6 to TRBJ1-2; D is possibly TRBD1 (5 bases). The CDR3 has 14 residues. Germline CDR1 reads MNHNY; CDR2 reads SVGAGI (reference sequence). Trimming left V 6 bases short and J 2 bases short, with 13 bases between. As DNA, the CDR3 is TGTGCCAGCAGGGCAGGGATGATAAACTATGGCTACACCTTC. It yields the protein CASRAGMINYGYTF.

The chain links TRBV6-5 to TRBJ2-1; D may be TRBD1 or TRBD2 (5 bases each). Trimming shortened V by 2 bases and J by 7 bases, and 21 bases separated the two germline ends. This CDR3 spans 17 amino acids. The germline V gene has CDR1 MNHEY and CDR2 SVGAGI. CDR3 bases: TGTGCCAGCAGTTACCTCCTAAGAGGGGCAAGTTGGAATGAGCAGTTCTTC. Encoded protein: CASSYLLRGASWNEQFF.

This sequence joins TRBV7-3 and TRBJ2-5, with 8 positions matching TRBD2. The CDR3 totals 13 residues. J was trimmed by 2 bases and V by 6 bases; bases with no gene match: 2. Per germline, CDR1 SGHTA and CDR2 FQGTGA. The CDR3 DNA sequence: TGTGCCAGCAGTACGGGGGGGCAAGAGACCCAGTACTTC. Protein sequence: CASSTGGQETQYF.